These 23 T cell receptor beta chains were all obtained from the same sample, sequenced in a study of blood T cell repertoires in COVID-19 (dated by TCRdb to 2020 to 2022). The library was prepared using the immunoSEQ multiplex PCR assay. The table comes from immuneACCESS by way of TCRdb, which keeps in-frame sequences with V and J called. Part of the clones is missing from these tables; in studies checked, under half for an unresolved V gene and the rest for unknown reasons. For this sample there are roughly 45,000 clones; just over 90% appear just once. The leading ten clones occupy roughly 1% of the sample. Material: peripheral blood. These receptors all stem from a man aged 55 to 69 with COVID-19, enrolled during active disease.

The chain recombines TRBV2 with TRBJ1-6; a weak D match, TRBD1 (6 bases). V shed 4 bases and J shed 6 bases, with 13 bases lying between them. CDR3 length equals 15 residues. The germline gives CDR1 SNHLY, CDR2 FYNNEI. The CDR3 DNA reads TGTGCCAGCAGTGGGAATGGACAGACTAATTCACCCCTCCACTTT. This codes for CASSGNGQTNSPLHF. Full variable domain (rest looked up from reference TRBV2 and TRBJ1-6): EPEVTQTPSHQVTQMGQEVILRCVPISNHLYFYWYRQILGQKVEFLVSFYNNEISEKSEIFDDQFSVERPDGSNFTLKIRSTKLEDSAMYFCASSGNGQTNSPLHFGNGTRLTVT.

The chain links TRBV6-5 to TRBJ2-7; a possible D gene is TRBD1 (6 bases). V was clipped by 5 bases and J by 2 bases, with 13 bases between them. CDR1 and CDR2 (germline): MNHEY, SVGAGI. This CDR3 contains 14 residues. This chain's CDR3 is CASSRNRAPYEQYF. The CDR3 DNA is TGTGCCAGCAGTAGGAACAGGGCGCCCTACGAGCAGTACTTC.

The V gene is TRBV7-2, the J gene TRBJ1-6; D possibly corresponds to TRBD1 (6 bases). From germline, CDR1 is SGHTA and CDR2 FQGNSA. V was cut by 0 bases and J by 5 bases, with 8 bases left in between. The CDR3 extends over 15 amino acids. Written as DNA, the CDR3 is TGTGCCAGCAGCTTAGCGAGGACAGATAATTCACCCCTCCACTTT. This sequence encodes CASSLARTDNSPLHF.

The V call is TRBV2, the J call TRBJ1-4, with D possibly matching TRBD1 (6 bases). The length of the CDR3 is 14 residues. Germline V gene lookup returns CDR1 SNHLY and CDR2 FYNNEI. Trimming removed 5 bases at V and 7 bases at J, with 14 bases between. DNA for the CDR3: TGTGCCAGCAGTATAGGGGGAGATGCTGAAAAACTGTTTTTT. Its protein product is CASSIGGDAEKLFF.

The chain is built from TRBV28 and TRBJ2-7, with 9 bases matching TRBD2. Per the germline V gene, CDR1 is MDHEN and CDR2 is SYDVKM. V dropped 4 bases and J dropped 6; count of bases not matched to a gene: 10. CDR3 size: 15 residues. The CDR3 DNA reads as TGTGCCAGCAGTTCGGAAGCGGGAGGCGAGGGCGAGCAGTACTTC. As protein: CASSSEAGGEGEQYF.

The rearrangement links TRBV5-1 to TRBJ1-5, with D possibly being TRBD1 (6 bases). Trimming removed 2 bases at V and 3 bases at J, with 15 bases between. Germline V gene data show CDR1 as SGHRS and CDR2 as YFSETQ. The CDR3 is 16 amino acids. Written as DNA, the CDR3 is TGCGCCAGCAGCTTTGGGAGGGGGAAAATCAATCAGCCCCAGCATTTT. Its protein product is CASSFGRGKINQPQHF.

V usage is TRBV27 and J usage is TRBJ2-1, with 9 positions matching TRBD1. V dropped 5 bases and J dropped 6; count of bases not matched to a gene: 5. The CDR3 sequence is 14 residues long. Germline CDR1 MNHEY, CDR2 SMNVEV (reference sequence). Here the CDR3 DNA reads TGTGCCAGCAGTCCGGGGACAGGGAGCAATGAGCAGTTCTTC. Its translation is CASSPGTGSNEQFF.

This chain connects TRBV12-3 or TRBV12-4 to TRBJ1-1; the D is unclear. Trimming took 1 base from V and 0 from J, leaving 3 bases between them. The CDR3 consists of 13 residues. CDR3 protein: CASSLVMNTEAFF. Here the CDR3 DNA reads TGTGCCAGCAGTTTAGTCATGAACACTGAAGCTTTCTTT.

V usage is TRBV5-4 and J usage is TRBJ1-3; D gene uncertain. Trimming shortened V by 7 bases and J by 2 bases, and 13 bases separated the two germline ends. This CDR3 spans 14 amino acids. In germline, CDR1 is SGHNT, CDR2 YYREEE (reference sequence). CDR3 residues: CASQPGGTGNTIYF. Written as DNA, the CDR3 is TGTGCCAGCCAACCGGGAGGTACTGGAAACACCATATATTTT.

The rearrangement links TRBV28 to TRBJ1-3, with 7 nucleotides matching TRBD1. Trimming removed 7 bases from V and 0 bases from J; junction bases left unmatched: 6. Germline assignment: CDR1 MDHEN and CDR2 SYDVKM. The CDR3 sequence is 15 residues long. CDR3 amino acids: CASNFRGFSGNTIYF. In DNA form, the CDR3 reads TGTGCCAGCAATTTCAGGGGGTTCTCTGGAAACACCATATATTTT.

The chain carries TRBV6-5 and TRBJ1-5; D gene uncertain. Germline V gene sequence: CDR1 MNHEY, CDR2 SVGAGI. This CDR3 comprises 15 residues. The V end was cut by 6 bases, the J end by 2 bases, with 14 bases between. The CDR3 sequence: CASRPRYGGNQPQHF. In DNA form, the CDR3 reads TGTGCCAGCAGGCCCCGTTACGGAGGCAATCAGCCCCAGCATTTT.

V usage is TRBV2 and J usage is TRBJ2-1; TRBD2 matches at 14 bases. This CDR3 spans 15 amino acids. Per germline, CDR1 SNHLY and CDR2 FYNNEI. V gave up 8 bases and J gave up 7 bases; unmatched junction bases: 7. The CDR3 spells CASRRLAGGPNEQFF. CDR3 bases: TGTGCCAGCCGTAGACTAGCGGGGGGGCCGAATGAGCAGTTCTTC.

V is TRBV6-1 and J is TRBJ2-3, with 8 positions matching TRBD2. The CDR3 covers 16 residues. CDR1 and CDR2 (germline): MNHNS, SASEGT. The V and J ends lost 2 bases and 5 bases, in that order; junction bases with no gene match: 9. The CDR3 region has the DNA TGTGCCAGCAGTGAACTGGGGGGACTAGAGGTAGATACGCAGTATTTT. Encoded protein: CASSELGGLEVDTQYF.

CDR3 DNA sequence: TGTGCCAGCCGACAGGCTAGCTATGGCTACACCTTC. Its protein is CASRQASYGYTF. V and J are TRBV18 and TRBJ1-2; a weak D match, TRBD1 (6 bases). Germline V gene sequence: CDR1 KGHSH, CDR2 LQKENI. CDR3 size: 12 residues. Trimming took 8 bases from V and 4 from J, leaving 11 bases between them.

The chain uses TRBV7-2 and TRBJ1-2, with TRBD1 matching 8 bases. CDR3 length: 15 residues. Trimming cost V 5 bases and J 0 bases; bases outside gene matches: 5. Germline V gene lookup returns CDR1 SGHTA and CDR2 FQGNSA. The CDR3 region is CASSLQGAPNYGYTF. CDR3 sequence (DNA): TGTGCCAGCAGCCTCCAGGGGGCTCCTAACTATGGCTACACCTTC. The full variable domain, rest sourced from reference TRBV7-2 and TRBJ1-2, is GAGVSQSPSNKVTEKGKDVELRCDPISGHTALYWYRQSLGQGLEFLIYFQGNSAPDKSGLPSDRFSAERTGGSVSTLTIQRTQQEDSAVYLCASSLQGAPNYGYTFGSGTRLTVV.

The chain links TRBV28 to TRBJ2-1; TRBD1 matches at 7 bases. Trimming at V came to 11 bases and at J to 3 bases, leaving 7 bases not matched to a gene. Germline CDR1 MDHEN, CDR2 SYDVKM. The CDR3 totals 13 residues. DNA for the CDR3: TGTGCCCACACCGGGACAGTCTACAATGAGCAGTTCTTC. The encoded protein is CAHTGTVYNEQFF.

V and J are TRBV4-1 and TRBJ2-1; D might be TRBD2 (5 bases). Germline lookup yields CDR1 MGHRA and CDR2 YSYEKL. The CDR3 has 12 amino acids. Trimming took 0 bases from V and 10 from J, leaving 7 bases between them. CDR3 coding DNA: TGCGCCAGCAGCCAAGAAGCGGCAGAGCAGTTCTTC. Translating it yields CASSQEAAEQFF.

This clone was observed a single time. The V gene is TRBV3-1 (or the pseudogene TRBV3-2), the J gene TRBJ2-7; TRBD2 aligns across 9 bases. With V trimmed by 4 bases and J by 3 bases, 16 bases remained unmatched. The CDR3 loop spans 18 amino acids. Germline lookup yields CDR1 LGHDT and CDR2 YNNKEL (reference sequence). The CDR3 coding sequence is TGTGCCAGCAGCCCCTTGGGATTAAGCGGGGGGCCTTTCTACGAGCAGTACTTC. Translated: CASSPLGLSGGPFYEQYF.

This clone showed up just once. The chain links TRBV10-3 to TRBJ1-6, with unresolved D. V lost 3 bases and J lost 10, with 13 bases in between. In germline, CDR1 is ENHRY, CDR2 SYGVKD. The CDR3 sequence is 14 residues long. CDR3: CAISDGFQGSPLHF. The CDR3 region has the DNA TGTGCCATCAGTGACGGGTTTCAAGGATCACCCCTCCACTTT.

The chain links TRBV3-1 (or the pseudogene TRBV3-2) to TRBJ2-2; 7 positions match TRBD1. Germline CDR1 reads LGHDT; CDR2 reads YNNKEL (reference sequence). The ends lost 2 bases at V and 8 bases at J; junction bases unmatched: 17. The CDR3 has 18 amino acids. The CDR3 loop is CASSQPQGVLSSLGELFF. The CDR3 DNA follows: TGTGCCAGCAGCCAACCCCAGGGGGTACTTTCCTCTTTAGGGGAGCTGTTTTTT.

The chain is built from TRBV19 and TRBJ1-5; 7 bases map to TRBD1. With V trimmed by 7 bases and J by 3 bases, 12 bases remained unmatched. The germline V gene has CDR1 LNHDA and CDR2 SQIVND (reference sequence). The CDR3 spans 16 residues. This CDR3 is CASKVTFQGDNQPQHF. DNA for the CDR3: TGTGCCAGTAAGGTTACTTTCCAGGGGGACAATCAGCCCCAGCATTTT.

The gene calls are TRBV18 and TRBJ2-3; 10 bases line up with TRBD2. V trimming: 3 bases; J trimming: 4 bases; junction bases outside the gene matches: 7. The germline V gene has CDR1 KGHSH and CDR2 LQKENI. The CDR3 totals 16 residues. The CDR3 loop reads CASSPLPLAGADTQYF. CDR3 in DNA: TGTGCCAGCTCACCCCTCCCTCTAGCGGGAGCAGATACGCAGTATTTT.

The gene calls are TRBV27 and TRBJ2-6; 8 bases are a match to TRBD1. CDR3 length: 20 amino acids. Per the germline V gene, CDR1 is MNHEY and CDR2 is SMNVEV (reference sequence). J gave up 0 bases and V 5 bases, and 15 bases lay outside the gene matches. As DNA, the CDR3 is TGTGCCAGCAGTCCCAGAAAACCGACAGGGGTGCGCTCTGGGGCCAACGTCCTGACTTTC. Translated: CASSPRKPTGVRSGANVLTF.